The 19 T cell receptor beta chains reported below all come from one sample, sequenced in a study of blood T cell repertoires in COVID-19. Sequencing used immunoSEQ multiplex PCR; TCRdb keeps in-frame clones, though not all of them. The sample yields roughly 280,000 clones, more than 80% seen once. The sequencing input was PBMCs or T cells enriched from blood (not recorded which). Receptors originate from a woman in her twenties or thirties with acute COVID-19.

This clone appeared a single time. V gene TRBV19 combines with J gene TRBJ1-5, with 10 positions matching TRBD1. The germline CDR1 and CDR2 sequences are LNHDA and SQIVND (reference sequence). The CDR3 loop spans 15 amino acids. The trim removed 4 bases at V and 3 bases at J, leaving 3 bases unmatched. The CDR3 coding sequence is TGTGCCAGTAGTACGGACAGGGGGAACAATCAGCCCCAGCATTTT. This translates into CASSTDRGNNQPQHF. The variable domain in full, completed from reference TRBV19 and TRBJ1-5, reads DGGITQSPKYLFRKEGQNVTLSCEQNLNHDAMYWYRQDPGQGLRLIYYSQIVNDFQKGDIAEGYSVSREKKESFPLTVTSAQKNPTAFYLCASSTDRGNNQPQHFGDGTRLSIL.

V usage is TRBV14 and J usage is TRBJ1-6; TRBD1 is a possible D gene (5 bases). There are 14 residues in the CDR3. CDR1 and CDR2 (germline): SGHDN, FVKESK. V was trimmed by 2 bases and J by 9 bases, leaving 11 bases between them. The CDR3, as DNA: TGTGCCAGCAGCCAAACTTACAGGAGTTCACCCCTCCACTTT. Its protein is CASSQTYRSSPLHF.

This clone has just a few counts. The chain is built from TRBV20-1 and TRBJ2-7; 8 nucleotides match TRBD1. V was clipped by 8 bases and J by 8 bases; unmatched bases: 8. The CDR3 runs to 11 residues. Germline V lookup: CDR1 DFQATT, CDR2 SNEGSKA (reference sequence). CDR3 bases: TGCAGTAACAGACAGGGGAGTAAGCAGTACTTC. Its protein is CSNRQGSKQYF.

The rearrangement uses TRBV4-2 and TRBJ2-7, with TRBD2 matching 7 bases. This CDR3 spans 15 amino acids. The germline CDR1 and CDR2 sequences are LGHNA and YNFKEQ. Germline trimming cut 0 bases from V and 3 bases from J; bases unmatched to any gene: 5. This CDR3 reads CASSQDWTSGYEQYF. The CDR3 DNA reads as TGTGCCAGCAGCCAAGATTGGACTAGTGGCTACGAGCAGTACTTC.

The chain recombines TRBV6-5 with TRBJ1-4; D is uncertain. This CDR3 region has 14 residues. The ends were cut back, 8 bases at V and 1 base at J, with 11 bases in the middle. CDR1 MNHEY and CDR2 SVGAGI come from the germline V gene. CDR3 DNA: TGTGCCAGCGGCCCCAGTGTAACTAATGAAAAACTGTTTTTT. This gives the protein CASGPSVTNEKLFF.

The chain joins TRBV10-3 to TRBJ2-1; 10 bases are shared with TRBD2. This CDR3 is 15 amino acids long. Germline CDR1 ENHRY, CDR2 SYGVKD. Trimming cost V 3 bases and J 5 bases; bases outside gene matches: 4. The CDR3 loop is CAISESGLADNEQFF. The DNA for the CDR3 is TGTGCCATCAGTGAATCCGGACTAGCGGACAATGAGCAGTTCTTC.

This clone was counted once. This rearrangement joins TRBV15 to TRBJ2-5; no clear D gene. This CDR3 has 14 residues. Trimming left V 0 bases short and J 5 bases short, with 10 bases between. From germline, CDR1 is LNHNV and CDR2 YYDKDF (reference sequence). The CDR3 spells CATSRDPGGETQYF. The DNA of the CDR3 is TGTGCCACCAGCAGAGATCCAGGTGGGGAGACCCAGTACTTC.

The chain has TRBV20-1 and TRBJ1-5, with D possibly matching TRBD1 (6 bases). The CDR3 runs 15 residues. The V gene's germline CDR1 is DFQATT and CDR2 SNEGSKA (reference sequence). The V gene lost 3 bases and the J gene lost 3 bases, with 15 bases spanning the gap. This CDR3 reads CSASSFGQINQPQHF. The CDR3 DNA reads TGCAGTGCTAGTTCATTCGGACAGATCAATCAGCCCCAGCATTTT.

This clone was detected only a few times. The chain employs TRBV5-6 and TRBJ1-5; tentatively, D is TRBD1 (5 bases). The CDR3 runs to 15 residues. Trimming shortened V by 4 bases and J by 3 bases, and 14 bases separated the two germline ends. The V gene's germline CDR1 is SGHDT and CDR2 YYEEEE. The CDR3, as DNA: TGTGCCAGCAGCGTGCGTGGGGACTCCAATCAGCCCCAGCATTTT. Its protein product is CASSVRGDSNQPQHF.

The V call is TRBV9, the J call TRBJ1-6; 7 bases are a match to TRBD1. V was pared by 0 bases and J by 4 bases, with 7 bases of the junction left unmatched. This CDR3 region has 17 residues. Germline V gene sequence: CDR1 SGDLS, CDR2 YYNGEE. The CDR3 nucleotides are TGTGCCAGCAGCGTAGGGGCCGGGACAGAGTATAATTCACCCCTCCACTTT. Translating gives CASSVGAGTEYNSPLHF.

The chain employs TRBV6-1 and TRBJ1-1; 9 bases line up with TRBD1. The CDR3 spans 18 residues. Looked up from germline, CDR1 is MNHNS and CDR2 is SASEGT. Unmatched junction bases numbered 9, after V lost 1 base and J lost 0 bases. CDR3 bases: TGTGCCAGCAGTGAAGAGATACAACAGGGGGCCTTGAACACTGAAGCTTTCTTT. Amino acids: CASSEEIQQGALNTEAFF.

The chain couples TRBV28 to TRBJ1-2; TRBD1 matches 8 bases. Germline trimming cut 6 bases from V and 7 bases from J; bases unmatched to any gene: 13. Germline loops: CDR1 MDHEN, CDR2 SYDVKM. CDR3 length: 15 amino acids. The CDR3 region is CASRTRYRGTGGYTF. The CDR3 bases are TGTGCCAGCAGGACGAGGTACAGGGGGACGGGTGGCTACACCTTC.

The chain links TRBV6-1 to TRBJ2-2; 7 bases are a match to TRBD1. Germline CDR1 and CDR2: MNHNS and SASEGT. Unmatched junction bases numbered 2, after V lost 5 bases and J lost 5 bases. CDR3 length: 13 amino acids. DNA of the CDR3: TGTGCCAGCAGTATACAGGGGACCGGGGAGCTGTTTTTT. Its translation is CASSIQGTGELFF.

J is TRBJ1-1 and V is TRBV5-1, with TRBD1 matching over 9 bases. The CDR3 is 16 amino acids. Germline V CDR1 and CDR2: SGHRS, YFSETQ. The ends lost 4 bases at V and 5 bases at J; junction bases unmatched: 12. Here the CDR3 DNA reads TGCGCCAGCAGCCCGGGGACAGGGAACTGGGGAACTGAAGCTTTCTTT. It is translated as CASSPGTGNWGTEAFF.

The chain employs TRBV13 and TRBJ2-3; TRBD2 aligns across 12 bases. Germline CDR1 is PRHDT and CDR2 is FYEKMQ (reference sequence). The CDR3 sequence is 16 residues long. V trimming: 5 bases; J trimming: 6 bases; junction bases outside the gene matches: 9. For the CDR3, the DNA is TGTGCCAGCAGCCATCGGACTAGCGGGGTCCCGGATACGCAGTATTTT. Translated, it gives CASSHRTSGVPDTQYF.

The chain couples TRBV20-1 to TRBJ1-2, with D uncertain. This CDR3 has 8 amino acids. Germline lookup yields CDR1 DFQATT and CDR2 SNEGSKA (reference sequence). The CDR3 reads CIGDGYTF. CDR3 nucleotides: TGCATCGGTGATGGCTACACCTTC.

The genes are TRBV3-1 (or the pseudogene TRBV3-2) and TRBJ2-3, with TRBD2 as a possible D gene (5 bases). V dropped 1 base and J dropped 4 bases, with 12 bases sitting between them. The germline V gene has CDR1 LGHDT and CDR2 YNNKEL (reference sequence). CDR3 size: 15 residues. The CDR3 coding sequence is TGTGCCAGCAGCCAAGCCGGGCTAGCTGCAGATACGCAGTATTTT. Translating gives CASSQAGLAADTQYF.

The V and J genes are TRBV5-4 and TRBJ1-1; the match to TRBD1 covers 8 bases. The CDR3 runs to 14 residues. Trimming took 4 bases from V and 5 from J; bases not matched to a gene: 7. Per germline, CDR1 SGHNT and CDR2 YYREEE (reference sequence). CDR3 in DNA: TGTGCCAGCAGCAGATGGACAGGGTCGACTGAAGCTTTCTTT. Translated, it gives CASSRWTGSTEAFF.

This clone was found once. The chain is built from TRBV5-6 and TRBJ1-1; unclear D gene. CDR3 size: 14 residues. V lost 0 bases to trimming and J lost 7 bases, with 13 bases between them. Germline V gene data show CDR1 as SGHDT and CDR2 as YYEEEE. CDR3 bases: TGTGCCAGCAGCTTGGTTGGAGGGTCGGGTGAAGCTTTCTTT. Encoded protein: CASSLVGGSGEAFF.